One sample yielded the 30 T cell receptor beta chains listed below, sequenced in a study of shared clonotypes between healthy human individuals. The repertoire was sequenced with immunoSEQ multiplex PCR; TCRdb's copy has only in-frame clones and lacks some. The profile shows fewer than 700,000 clones, roughly 79% of them singletons. The sequencing sample was made of PBMCs. These TCRs come from a woman aged 40 to 50 in good health. Some clones in this sample may be carry-over from other donors' samples.

V gene TRBV30 combines with J gene TRBJ2-5, with 12 bases aligning to TRBD2. V shed 3 bases, J shed 6 bases, and the junction held 8 bases outside the gene matches. Germline CDR1 GTSNPN, CDR2 SVGIG (reference sequence). This CDR3 is built from 15 residues. CDR3 residues: CAWRETSGSPKTQYF. The CDR3, as DNA: TGTGCCTGGAGAGAGACTAGCGGGAGTCCGAAGACCCAGTACTTC.

The V call is TRBV28, the J call TRBJ2-7, with D perhaps assigned TRBD1 or TRBD2 (7 bases each). The CDR3 is 15 amino acids. Germline loops: CDR1 MDHEN, CDR2 SYDVKM. V dropped 6 bases and J dropped 6 bases, with 21 bases sitting between them. CDR3 protein: CASSPRGRGRGEQYF. Written as DNA, the CDR3 is TGTGCCAGCAGCCCCCGGGGGAGGGGGCGAGGCGAGCAGTACTTC.

The rearrangement joins TRBV4-2 to TRBJ1-3; possibly TRBD1 for D (6 bases). Germline V lookup: CDR1 LGHNA, CDR2 YNFKEQ. Trimming pared 5 bases from V and 0 bases from J, leaving 14 bases between. This CDR3 has 16 amino acids. The CDR3 bases are TGTGCCAGCAGCTGGGGGACAAGGGCCTCTGGAAACACCATATATTTT. This encodes CASSWGTRASGNTIYF.

The J gene is TRBJ2-5, the V gene TRBV5-1, with a possible D match to TRBD2 (5 bases). Per germline, CDR1 SGHRS and CDR2 YFSETQ. Deletions cut 0 bases from V and 5 bases from J, with 11 bases between. The CDR3 totals 14 residues. CDR3 DNA sequence: TGCGCCAGCAGCTTGGAGGGAGTCTGGGAGACCCAGTACTTC. Its translation: CASSLEGVWETQYF.

This chain links TRBV10-3 with TRBJ2-7; maybe TRBD2 (6 bases). Trimming cost V 0 bases and J 2 bases, with 17 bases left between them. This CDR3 spans 17 amino acids. Per germline, CDR1 ENHRY and CDR2 SYGVKD. For the CDR3, the DNA is TGTGCCATCAGTGAGTCGGGGGGTCTCCTCCGTGCCTACGAGCAGTACTTC. This sequence encodes CAISESGGLLRAYEQYF.

This chain connects TRBV20-1 to TRBJ2-1; D is possibly TRBD2 (6 bases). Germline lookup yields CDR1 DFQATT and CDR2 SNEGSKA (reference sequence). The germline V and J ends were trimmed by 6 bases and 8 bases, with 11 bases remaining between them. This CDR3 spans 11 amino acids. CDR3 in amino acids: CSAQTGDEQFF. The CDR3, as DNA: TGCAGTGCACAGACGGGGGATGAGCAGTTCTTC.

The chain carries TRBV18 and TRBJ2-1, with D possibly TRBD2 on 6 matching bases. Germline V gene lookup returns CDR1 KGHSH and CDR2 LQKENI. The CDR3 extends over 15 amino acids. V lost 3 bases, J lost 4 bases, and 13 bases lay in between. Here the CDR3 reads CASSPQPGVYNEQFF. In DNA, the CDR3 is TGTGCCAGCTCACCCCAGCCGGGGGTTTACAATGAGCAGTTCTTC.

This clone has more than one count but fewer than ten. The chain combines TRBV30 with TRBJ2-7; D may be TRBD1 or TRBD2 (6 bases each). Germline CDR1 reads GTSNPN; CDR2 reads SVGIG (reference sequence). V was cut by 2 bases and J by 5 bases, with 13 bases left in between. The CDR3 is made up of 13 amino acids. CDR3 protein: CAWSRGLRDEQYF. CDR3 bases: TGTGCCTGGAGTCGGGGGCTTCGGGACGAGCAGTACTTC. Complete variable domain (other parts from reference TRBV30 and TRBJ2-7): SQTIHQWPATLVQPVGSPLSLECTVEGTSNPNLYWYRQAAGRGLQLLFYSVGIGQISSEVPQNLSASRPQDRQFILSSKKLLLSDSGFYLCAWSRGLRDEQYFGPGTRLTVT.

The chain links TRBV19 to TRBJ2-6; the D is unclear. The V gene's germline CDR1 is LNHDA and CDR2 SQIVND (reference sequence). The CDR3 runs 13 residues. Trimming took 8 bases from V and 2 from J, leaving 7 bases between them. The CDR3 DNA reads as TGTGCCAGTCGTGTCCCTGGGGCCAACGTCCTGACTTTC. This translates into CASRVPGANVLTF.

The chain is built from TRBV10-3 and TRBJ2-5, with 10 bases lining up with TRBD2. CDR1 ENHRY and CDR2 SYGVKD come from the germline V gene. V dropped 0 bases and J dropped 7; count of bases not matched to a gene: 5. The CDR3 consists of 15 residues. Written as DNA, the CDR3 is TGTGCCATCAGTGAGTCTCCAGCGGGAGGGGTGACCCAGTACTTC. This gives the protein CAISESPAGGVTQYF.

The J gene is TRBJ2-1, the V gene TRBV2, with TRBD2 identical over 7 bases. Germline CDR1 reads SNHLY; CDR2 reads FYNNEI. The CDR3 length is 14 residues. The junction had 7 bases not matched to a gene; V was cut back by 7 bases and J by 4 bases. The CDR3 protein is CASTGTNQYNEQFF. The DNA for the CDR3 is TGTGCCAGCACCGGGACTAACCAGTACAATGAGCAGTTCTTC.

The chain couples TRBV11-2 to TRBJ1-3; TRBD1 is a possible D gene (5 bases). V lost 5 bases and J 4 bases, leaving 15 bases between the germline ends. Per the germline V gene, CDR1 is SGHAT and CDR2 is FQNNGV. CDR3 length: 15 amino acids. This chain's CDR3 is CASSPVRVGGNTIYF. DNA of the CDR3: TGTGCCAGCAGCCCTGTCAGGGTAGGGGGAAACACCATATATTTT.

As to this clone: The germline gene is not matched at one end of the junction; a read error may be the cause. V and J are TRBV7-9 and TRBJ2-7, with D perhaps TRBD2 (5 bases). Germline V gives CDR1 SEHNR, CDR2 FQNEAQ (reference sequence). The length of the CDR3 is 15 residues. The CDR3 loop reads CASSLYSSGDYDQYF. The CDR3 DNA reads as TGTGCCAGCAGCTTATATTCCAGCGGAGACTACGATCAGTACTTC.

This chain joins TRBV19 and TRBJ2-1; 13 bases agree with TRBD2. Unmatched junction bases numbered 8, after V lost 5 bases and J lost 7 bases. The germline gives CDR1 LNHDA, CDR2 SQIVND (reference sequence). This CDR3 region has 16 residues. The DNA of the CDR3 is TGTGCCAGTAGTCACAGACTAGCGGGAGGAGGAAATGAGCAGTTCTTC. Encoded protein: CASSHRLAGGGNEQFF.

J is TRBJ2-3 and V is TRBV11-2; D is unclear. Germline loops: CDR1 SGHAT, CDR2 FQNNGV. With 0 bases removed from V and 4 bases from J, the gap between germline ends came to 8 bases. This CDR3 has 14 amino acids. The CDR3 region is CASSLDRLADTQYF. CDR3 bases: TGTGCCAGCAGCTTAGATAGGTTGGCAGATACGCAGTATTTT.

V and J are TRBV6-1 and TRBJ2-5; TRBD2 aligns across 10 bases. The CDR3 sequence is 16 residues long. Per the germline V gene, CDR1 is MNHNS and CDR2 is SASEGT. The V and J ends lost 0 bases and 7 bases, in that order; junction bases with no gene match: 8. In DNA, the CDR3 is TGTGCCAGCAGTGAAGCCCCACTAGCGGGGTGGGGGACCCAGTACTTC. Protein product: CASSEAPLAGWGTQYF.

This clone was counted a single time. This may arise from a read error, as a much more abundant clone is one base away. The chain's CDR3 is CASSQTTGPGGLFF. CDR3 DNA sequence: TGCGCCAGCAGCCAAACTACAGGGCCCGGGGGGCTGTTTTTT. This sequence joins TRBV5-1 and TRBJ2-2; D possibly uses TRBD1 or TRBD2 (6 bases each). The CDR3 has 14 residues. Germline loops: CDR1 SGHRS, CDR2 YFSETQ.

V and J are TRBV11-2 and TRBJ2-1; 11 nucleotides agree with TRBD2. V was clipped by 5 bases and J by 7 bases; unmatched bases: 16. From germline, CDR1 is SGHAT and CDR2 FQNNGV. This CDR3 has 18 amino acids. CDR3 protein: CASSQKAGLAGGGNEQFF. The DNA for the CDR3 is TGTGCCAGCAGCCAGAAAGCGGGTCTAGCGGGGGGCGGGAATGAGCAGTTCTTC.

The chain links TRBV18 to TRBJ2-7; either TRBD1 or TRBD2 may supply D (6 bases each). The CDR3 runs 14 residues. Germline assignment: CDR1 KGHSH and CDR2 LQKENI. Deletions cut 1 base from V and 2 bases from J, with 9 bases between. CDR3 region: CASSPQGGPYEQYF. The CDR3 DNA reads as TGTGCCAGCTCACCACAGGGGGGACCCTACGAGCAGTACTTC.

This chain connects TRBV28 to TRBJ2-1; 12 positions agree with TRBD2. The CDR3 runs to 16 residues. The germline gives CDR1 MDHEN, CDR2 SYDVKM. V shed 5 bases and J 0 bases; nucleotides not matched to a gene: 2. The CDR3 protein is CASSGLAGSSYNEQFF. The CDR3 DNA follows: TGTGCCAGCAGTGGACTAGCGGGGAGCTCCTACAATGAGCAGTTCTTC.

This clone has more than one count but fewer than ten. A far larger clone is a single base away, which makes a read error likely. This chain links TRBV16 with TRBJ1-2; D gene ambiguous. The germline gives CDR1 KGHSY, CDR2 FQNENV. This CDR3 spans 15 amino acids. V gave up 2 bases and J gave up 4 bases, with 14 bases separating them. This chain's CDR3 is CASSQRPGESYGYTF. CDR3 coding DNA: TGTGCCAGCAGCCAACGACCTGGAGAATCCTATGGCTACACCTTC.

This chain connects TRBV18 to TRBJ2-7; the D gene is possibly TRBD2 (5 bases). Germline CDR1 is KGHSH and CDR2 is LQKENI. The CDR3 is 14 amino acids. Trimming shortened V by 3 bases and J by 2 bases, and 11 bases separated the two germline ends. In nucleotides, the CDR3 is TGTGCCAGCTCACCCCCCCGGGATCCCTACGAGCAGTACTTC. Residues: CASSPPRDPYEQYF.

The chain links TRBV30 to TRBJ2-7; 9 bases are shared with TRBD2. The CDR3 has 14 residues. V lost 3 bases and J lost 0; bases outside the gene matches: 3. CDR1 GTSNPN and CDR2 SVGIG come from the germline V gene (reference sequence). The CDR3 region has the DNA TGTGCCTGGAGGCTAGCGGGAATCTCCTACGAGCAGTACTTC. Translated: CAWRLAGISYEQYF. Looking up the rest from reference TRBV30 and TRBJ2-7 gives the full variable domain: SQTIHQWPATLVQPVGSPLSLECTVEGTSNPNLYWYRQAAGRGLQLLFYSVGIGQISSEVPQNLSASRPQDRQFILSSKKLLLSDSGFYLCAWRLAGISYEQYFGPGTRLTVT.

The chain has TRBV19 and TRBJ2-2; D is perhaps TRBD1 (5 bases). CDR3 size: 14 residues. Germline V gene lookup returns CDR1 LNHDA and CDR2 SQIVND (reference sequence). With 4 bases removed from V and 1 base from J, the gap between germline ends came to 7 bases. CDR3 amino acids: CASSNTGNTGELFF. Here the CDR3 DNA reads TGTGCCAGTAGTAATACAGGGAACACCGGGGAGCTGTTTTTT.

This clone came up many times. This chain uses TRBV18 with TRBJ2-7; 7 positions match TRBD1. V trimming: 5 bases; J trimming: 2 bases; junction bases outside the gene matches: 3. This CDR3 has 13 residues. Germline V lookup: CDR1 KGHSH, CDR2 LQKENI. The CDR3 loop is CASSEGQTYEQYF. Written as DNA, the CDR3 is TGTGCCAGCTCAGAGGGACAGACCTACGAGCAGTACTTC.

The sample holds a few counts of this clone. The chain recombines TRBV7-9 with TRBJ1-2; 8 nucleotides match TRBD1. The CDR3 length is 13 residues. Germline assignment: CDR1 SEHNR and CDR2 FQNEAQ (reference sequence). V lost 6 bases to trimming and J lost 6 bases; unmatched junction nucleotides: 6. The CDR3 DNA reads TGTGCCAGCAGTTCGGACAGGGTCCATGGCTACACCTTC. Protein product: CASSSDRVHGYTF.

On this clone itself: A much larger clone differs by one base, so this may be a read error. This CDR3 fails to terminate in the conserved phenylalanine or tryptophan, so it likely reflects a read error. The CDR3 DNA reads TGCGCCAGCAGCCAGGATACAAGGGGCCGGCTGAATTCACCCCTCCACCTT. Its protein product is CASSQDTRGRLNSPLHL. The chain joins TRBV4-1 to TRBJ1-6; TRBD1 might be the D (5 bases). Germline-derived CDR1 and CDR2 are MGHRA and YSYEKL. The CDR3 is 17 amino acids. With 3 bases removed from V and 7 bases from J, the gap between germline ends came to 19 bases.

The DNA for the CDR3 is TGTGCATCGACCGGGACAGGGGCCTACGAGCAGTACTTC. This encodes CASTGTGAYEQYF. This chain uses TRBV28 with TRBJ2-7, with TRBD1 matching over 10 bases. CDR3 size: 13 residues. Germline assignment: CDR1 MDHEN and CDR2 SYDVKM.

The gene calls are TRBV2 and TRBJ2-1; TRBD2 matches 8 bases. The CDR3 contains 16 residues. From germline, CDR1 is SNHLY and CDR2 FYNNEI. With V trimmed by 8 bases and J by 0 bases, 9 bases remained unmatched. Here the CDR3 DNA reads TGTGCCAGCCCCCAAAGGGGGACTAGCTCCTACAATGAGCAGTTCTTC. Amino acid sequence: CASPQRGTSSYNEQFF. Drawing the rest from reference TRBV2 and TRBJ2-1, the complete variable domain is EPEVTQTPSHQVTQMGQEVILRCVPISNHLYFYWYRQILGQKVEFLVSFYNNEISEKSEIFDDQFSVERPDGSNFTLKIRSTKLEDSAMYFCASPQRGTSSYNEQFFGPGTRLTVL.

The chain joins TRBV10-3 to TRBJ2-2; D possibly matches TRBD1 or TRBD2 (5 bases each). V gave up 3 bases and J gave up 7 bases, with 18 bases separating them. The germline gives CDR1 ENHRY, CDR2 SYGVKD. CDR3 size: 16 residues. CDR3 sequence reads: CAISDSSLGVGGELFF. CDR3 sequence (DNA): TGTGCCATCAGTGATAGTAGCCTGGGGGTCGGCGGGGAGCTGTTTTTT.